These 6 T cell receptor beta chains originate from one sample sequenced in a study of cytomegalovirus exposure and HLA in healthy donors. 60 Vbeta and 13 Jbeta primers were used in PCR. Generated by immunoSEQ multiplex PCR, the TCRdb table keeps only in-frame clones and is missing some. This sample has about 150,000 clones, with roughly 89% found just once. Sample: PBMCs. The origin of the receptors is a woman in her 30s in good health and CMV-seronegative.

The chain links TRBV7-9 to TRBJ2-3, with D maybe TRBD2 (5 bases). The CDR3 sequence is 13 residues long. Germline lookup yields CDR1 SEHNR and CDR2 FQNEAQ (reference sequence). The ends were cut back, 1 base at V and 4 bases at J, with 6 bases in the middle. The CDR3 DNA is TGTGCCAGCAGCTTAGACGGGGCAGATACGCAGTATTTT. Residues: CASSLDGADTQYF.

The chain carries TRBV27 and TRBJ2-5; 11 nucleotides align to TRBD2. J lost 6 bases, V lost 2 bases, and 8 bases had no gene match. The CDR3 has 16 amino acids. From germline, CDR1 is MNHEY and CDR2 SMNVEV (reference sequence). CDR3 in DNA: TGTGCCAGCAGTTTAGGGGCGACTAGCGGGGCAAAGACCCAGTACTTC. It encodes CASSLGATSGAKTQYF.

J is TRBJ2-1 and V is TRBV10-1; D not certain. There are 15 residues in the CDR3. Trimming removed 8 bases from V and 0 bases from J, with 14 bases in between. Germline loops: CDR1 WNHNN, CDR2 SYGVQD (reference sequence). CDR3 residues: CASSGRQSSYNEQFF. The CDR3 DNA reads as TGCGCCAGCTCTGGGCGCCAAAGCTCCTACAATGAGCAGTTCTTC.

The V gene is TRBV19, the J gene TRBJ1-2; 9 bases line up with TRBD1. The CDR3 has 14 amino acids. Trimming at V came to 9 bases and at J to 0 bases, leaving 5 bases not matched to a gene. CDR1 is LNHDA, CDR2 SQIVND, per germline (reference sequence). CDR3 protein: CARPRTGANYGYTF. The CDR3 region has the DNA TGTGCCAGGCCCCGGACAGGGGCTAACTATGGCTACACCTTC.

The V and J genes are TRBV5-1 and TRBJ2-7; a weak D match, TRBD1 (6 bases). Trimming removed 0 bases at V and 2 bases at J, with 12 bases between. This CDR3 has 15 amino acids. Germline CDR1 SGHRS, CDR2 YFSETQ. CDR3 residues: CASSLVSDSTYEQYF. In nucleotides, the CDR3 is TGCGCCAGCAGCTTGGTGTCGGACAGCACCTACGAGCAGTACTTC. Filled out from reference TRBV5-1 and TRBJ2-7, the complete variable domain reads KAGVTQTPRYLIKTRGQQVTLSCSPISGHRSVSWYQQTPGQGLQFLFEYFSETQRNKGNFPGRFSGRQFSNSRSEMNVSTLELGDSALYLCASSLVSDSTYEQYFGPGTRLTVT.

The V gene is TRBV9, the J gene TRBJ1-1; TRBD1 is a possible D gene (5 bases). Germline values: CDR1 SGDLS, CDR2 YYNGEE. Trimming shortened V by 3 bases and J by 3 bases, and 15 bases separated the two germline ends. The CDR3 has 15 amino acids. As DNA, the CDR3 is TGTGCCAGCAGCGCGCAAGGAATAGGGGACACTGAAGCTTTCTTT. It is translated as CASSAQGIGDTEAFF.